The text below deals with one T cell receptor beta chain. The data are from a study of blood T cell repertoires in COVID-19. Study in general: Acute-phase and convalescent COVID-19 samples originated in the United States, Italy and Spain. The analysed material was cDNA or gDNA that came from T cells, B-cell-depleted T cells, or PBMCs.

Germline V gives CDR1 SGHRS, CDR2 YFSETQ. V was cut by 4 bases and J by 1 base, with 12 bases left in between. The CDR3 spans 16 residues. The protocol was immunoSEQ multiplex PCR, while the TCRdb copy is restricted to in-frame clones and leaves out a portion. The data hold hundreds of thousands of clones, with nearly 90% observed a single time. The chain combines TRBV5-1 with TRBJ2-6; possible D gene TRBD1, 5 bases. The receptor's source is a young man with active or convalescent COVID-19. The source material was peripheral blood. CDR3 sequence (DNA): TGCGCCAGCAGCCAACGACAGCAATCTGGGGCCAACGTCCTGACTTTC. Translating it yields CASSQRQQSGANVLTF.